The source of this T cell receptor beta chain is a study of PD-1 blockade in mismatch repair-deficient tumors. Looking at the study overall: Enrolled about 2012-2016, patients had progressing, pretreated mismatch repair-deficient cancers of around 12 types. Study-wide findings and caveats: After pembrolizumab, tumor-resident clones rose rapidly, then generally contracted before radiologic responses.

Only in-frame clones appear in the TCRdb table, and some are missing; sequencing was by immunoSEQ multiplex PCR. The repertoire holds over 100,000 clones, with more than 60% as singletons. Germline loops: CDR1 SGHRS, CDR2 YFSETQ. The CDR3 loop spans 15 amino acids. The V gene end was trimmed by 0 bases and the J gene end by 8 bases; junction bases not matched to a gene: 5. Turning to this clone: No antigen is known for it.

All patients were mismatch repair deficient, assessed by either PCR or immunohistochemistry. Three pembrolizumab responders had their TCRs sequenced. The material was peripheral blood, obtained approximately 64 weeks after starting pembrolizumab. The TCR was taken from an adult with mismatch repair-deficient cancer. V usage is TRBV5-1 and J usage is TRBJ2-1; 10 bases are shared with TRBD2. The CDR3: CASSLDGTSAYEQFF. Written as DNA, the CDR3 is TGCGCCAGCAGCTTGGATGGGACTAGCGCCTATGAGCAGTTCTTC.